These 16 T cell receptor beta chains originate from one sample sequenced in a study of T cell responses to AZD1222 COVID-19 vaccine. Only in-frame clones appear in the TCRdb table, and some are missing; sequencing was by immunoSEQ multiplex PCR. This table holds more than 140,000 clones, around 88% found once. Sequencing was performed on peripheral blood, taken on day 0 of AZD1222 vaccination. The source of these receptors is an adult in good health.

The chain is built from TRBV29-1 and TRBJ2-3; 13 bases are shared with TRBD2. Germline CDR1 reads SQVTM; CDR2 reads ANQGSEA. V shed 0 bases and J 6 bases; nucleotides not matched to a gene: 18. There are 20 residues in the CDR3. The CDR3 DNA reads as TGCAGCGTTGAAGAGGGTACTAGCGGGAGGGCCGGGACCACCTCGGATACGCAGTATTTT. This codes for CSVEEGTSGRAGTTSDTQYF.

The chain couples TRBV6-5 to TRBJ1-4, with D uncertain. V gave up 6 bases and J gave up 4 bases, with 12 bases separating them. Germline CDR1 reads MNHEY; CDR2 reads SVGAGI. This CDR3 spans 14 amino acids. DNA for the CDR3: TGTGCCAGCAGCAATTGGCAGTTTAATGAAAAACTGTTTTTT. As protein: CASSNWQFNEKLFF.

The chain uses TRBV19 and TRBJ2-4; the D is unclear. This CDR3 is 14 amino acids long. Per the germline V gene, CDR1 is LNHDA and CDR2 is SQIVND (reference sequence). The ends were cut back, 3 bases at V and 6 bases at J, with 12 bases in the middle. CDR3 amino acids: CASSILAGGNIQYF. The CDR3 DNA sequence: TGTGCCAGTAGTATCTTGGCCGGTGGAAACATTCAGTACTTC.

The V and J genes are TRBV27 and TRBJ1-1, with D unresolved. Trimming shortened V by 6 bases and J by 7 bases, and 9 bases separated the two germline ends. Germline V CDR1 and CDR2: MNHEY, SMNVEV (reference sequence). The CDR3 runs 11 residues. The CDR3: CASSSTLEAFF. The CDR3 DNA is TGTGCCAGCAGCTCGACCCTTGAAGCTTTCTTT.

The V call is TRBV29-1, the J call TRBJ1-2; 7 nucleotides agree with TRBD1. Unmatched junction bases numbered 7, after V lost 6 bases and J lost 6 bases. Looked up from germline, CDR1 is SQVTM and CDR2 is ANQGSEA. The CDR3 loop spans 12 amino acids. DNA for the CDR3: TGCAGCGTACCGACAGGGAATCATGGCTACACCTTC. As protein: CSVPTGNHGYTF.

CDR3 nucleotides: TGTGCCAGCAGCCGCGGGCCAGCGGGCAACGAGCAGTACTTC. It translates to CASSRGPAGNEQYF. The rearrangement links TRBV7-9 to TRBJ2-7; D may be TRBD2 (6 bases). CDR3 length equals 14 residues. V shed 5 bases and J shed 5 bases, with 16 bases lying between them. Germline assignment: CDR1 SEHNR and CDR2 FQNEAQ (reference sequence).

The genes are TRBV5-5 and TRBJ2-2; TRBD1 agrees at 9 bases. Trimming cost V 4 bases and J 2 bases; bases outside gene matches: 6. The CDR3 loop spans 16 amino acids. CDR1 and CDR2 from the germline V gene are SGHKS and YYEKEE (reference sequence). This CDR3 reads CASSPGTGQNTGELFF. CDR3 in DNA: TGTGCCAGCAGCCCCGGGACAGGGCAAAACACCGGGGAGCTGTTTTTT.

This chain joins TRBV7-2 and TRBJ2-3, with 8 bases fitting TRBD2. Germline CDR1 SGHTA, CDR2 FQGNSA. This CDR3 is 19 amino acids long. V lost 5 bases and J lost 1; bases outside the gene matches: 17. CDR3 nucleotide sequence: TGTGCCAGCAGCCACAGGGCCAAGACTAGCGCACGGGGCACAGATACGCAGTATTTT. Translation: CASSHRAKTSARGTDTQYF.

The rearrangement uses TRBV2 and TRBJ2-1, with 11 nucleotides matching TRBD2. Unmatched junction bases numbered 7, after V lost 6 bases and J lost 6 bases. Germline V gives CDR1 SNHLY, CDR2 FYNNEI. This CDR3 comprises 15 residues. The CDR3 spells CASRSGTSGRNEQFF. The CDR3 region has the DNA TGTGCCAGCAGGTCCGGGACTAGCGGTCGCAATGAGCAGTTCTTC.

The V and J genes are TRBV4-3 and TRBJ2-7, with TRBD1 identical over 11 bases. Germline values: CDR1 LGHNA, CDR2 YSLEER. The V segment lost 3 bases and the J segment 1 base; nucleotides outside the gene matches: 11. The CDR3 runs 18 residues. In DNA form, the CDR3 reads TGCGCCAGCAGCCAGGTCCGGCCCGGGACAGGGGGTTCCTACGAGCAGTACTTC. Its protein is CASSQVRPGTGGSYEQYF.

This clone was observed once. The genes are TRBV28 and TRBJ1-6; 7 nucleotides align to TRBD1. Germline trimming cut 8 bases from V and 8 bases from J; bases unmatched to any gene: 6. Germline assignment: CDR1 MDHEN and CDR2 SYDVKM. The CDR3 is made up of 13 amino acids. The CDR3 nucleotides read TGTGCCAGCCGGACAGGAGGATATTCACCCCTCCACTTT. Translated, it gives CASRTGGYSPLHF.

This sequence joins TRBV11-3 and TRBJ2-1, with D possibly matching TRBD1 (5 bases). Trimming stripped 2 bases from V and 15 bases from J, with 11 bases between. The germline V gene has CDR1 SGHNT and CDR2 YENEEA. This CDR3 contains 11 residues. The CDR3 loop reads CASSLRGDPFF. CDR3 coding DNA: TGTGCCAGCAGCTTAAGGGGTGATCCGTTCTTC.

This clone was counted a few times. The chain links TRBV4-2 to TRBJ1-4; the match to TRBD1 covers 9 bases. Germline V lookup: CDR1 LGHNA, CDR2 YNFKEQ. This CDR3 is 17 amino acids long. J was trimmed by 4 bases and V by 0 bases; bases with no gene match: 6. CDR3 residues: CASSQEGPGQGNEKLFF. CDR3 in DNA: TGTGCCAGCAGCCAAGAAGGGCCGGGACAGGGTAATGAAAAACTGTTTTTT.

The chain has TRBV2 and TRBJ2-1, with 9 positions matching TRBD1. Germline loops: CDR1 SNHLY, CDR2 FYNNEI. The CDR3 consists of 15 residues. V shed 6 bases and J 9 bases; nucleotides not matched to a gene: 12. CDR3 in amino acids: CASSPRQGGRGEQFF. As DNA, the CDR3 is TGTGCCAGCAGCCCCAGACAGGGGGGAAGGGGTGAGCAGTTCTTC.

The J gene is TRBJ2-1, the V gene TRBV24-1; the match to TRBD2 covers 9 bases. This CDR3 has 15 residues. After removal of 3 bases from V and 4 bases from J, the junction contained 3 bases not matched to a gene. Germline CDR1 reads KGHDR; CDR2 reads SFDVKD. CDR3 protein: CATSDITSGYNEQFF. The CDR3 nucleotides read TGTGCCACCAGTGATATAACTAGCGGGTACAATGAGCAGTTCTTC.

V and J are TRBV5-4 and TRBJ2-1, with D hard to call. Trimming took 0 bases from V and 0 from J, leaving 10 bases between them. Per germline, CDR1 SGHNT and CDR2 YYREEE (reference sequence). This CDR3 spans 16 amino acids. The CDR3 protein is CASSLGFSGSYNEQFF. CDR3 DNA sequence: TGTGCCAGCAGCTTGGGCTTCTCGGGCTCCTACAATGAGCAGTTCTTC.